This T cell receptor beta chain was observed in a study of cytomegalovirus exposure and HLA in healthy donors. Overall study findings and caveats: Three chains linked to CMV were shown in vitro to be specific for CMV antigens.

The germline CDR1 and CDR2 sequences are SQVTM and ANQGSEA. Trimming removed 4 bases from V and 0 bases from J, with 9 bases in between. The CDR3 is made up of 13 amino acids. PCR primers comprised 60 Vbeta and 13 Jbeta primers. Profiled with immunoSEQ multiplex PCR; TCRdb holds only in-frame clones, not every one. The sample records 150,000 to 200,000 clones, around 80% being singletons. This clone was observed a handful of times. The antigen is not known. Sequenced: PBMCs. The genes are TRBV29-1 and TRBJ1-1; D remains ambiguous. The sequence was collected from a woman in her thirties or forties in good health and CMV-seronegative. The CDR3 nucleotides are TGCAGCGTTGGCGGCAGATTGAACACTGAAGCTTTCTTT. Amino acid sequence: CSVGGRLNTEAFF.